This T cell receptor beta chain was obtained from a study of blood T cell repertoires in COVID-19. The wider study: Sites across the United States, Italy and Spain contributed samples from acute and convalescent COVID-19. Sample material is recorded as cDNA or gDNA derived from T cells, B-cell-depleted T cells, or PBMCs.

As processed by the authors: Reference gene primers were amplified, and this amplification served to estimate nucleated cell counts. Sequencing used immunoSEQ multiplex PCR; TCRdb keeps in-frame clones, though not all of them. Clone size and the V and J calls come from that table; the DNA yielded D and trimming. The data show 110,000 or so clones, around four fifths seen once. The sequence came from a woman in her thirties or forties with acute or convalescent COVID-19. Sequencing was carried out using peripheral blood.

The CDR3, as DNA: TGCGCCAGCAGCTCGGGACTCGCTTACGAGCAGTACTTC. The encoded protein is CASSSGLAYEQYF. This rearrangement joins TRBV5-1 to TRBJ2-7; TRBD2 might be the D (6 bases). Germline CDR1 SGHRS, CDR2 YFSETQ. The ends were cut back, 3 bases at V and 4 bases at J, with 11 bases in the middle. There are 13 residues in the CDR3.